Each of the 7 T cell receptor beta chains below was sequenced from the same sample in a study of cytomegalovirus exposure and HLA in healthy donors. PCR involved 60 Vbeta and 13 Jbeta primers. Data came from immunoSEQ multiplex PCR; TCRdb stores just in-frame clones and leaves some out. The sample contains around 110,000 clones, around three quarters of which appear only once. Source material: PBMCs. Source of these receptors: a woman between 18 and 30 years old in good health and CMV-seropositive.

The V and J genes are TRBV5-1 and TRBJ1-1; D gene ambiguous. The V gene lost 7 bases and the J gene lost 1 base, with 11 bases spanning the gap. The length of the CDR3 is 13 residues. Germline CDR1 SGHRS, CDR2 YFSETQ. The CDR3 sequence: CASAQQRNTEAFF. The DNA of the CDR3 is TGCGCCAGCGCCCAACAGAGGAACACTGAAGCTTTCTTT.

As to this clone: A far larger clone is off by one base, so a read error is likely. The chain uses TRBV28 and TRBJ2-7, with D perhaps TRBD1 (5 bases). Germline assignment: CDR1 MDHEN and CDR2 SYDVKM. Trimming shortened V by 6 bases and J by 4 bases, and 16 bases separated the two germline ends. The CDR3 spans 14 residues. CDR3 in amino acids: CASSPTDLMYEQYF. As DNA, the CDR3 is TGTGCCAGCAGCCCGACAGACCTTATGTACGAGCAGTACTTC.

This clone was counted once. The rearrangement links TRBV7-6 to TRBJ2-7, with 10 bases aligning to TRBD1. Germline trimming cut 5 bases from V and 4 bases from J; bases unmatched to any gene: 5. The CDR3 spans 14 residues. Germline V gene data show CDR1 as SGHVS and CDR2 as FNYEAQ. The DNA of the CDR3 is TGTGCCAGCAGCATGGGGACAGGGGCGTACGAGCAGTACTTC. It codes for CASSMGTGAYEQYF.

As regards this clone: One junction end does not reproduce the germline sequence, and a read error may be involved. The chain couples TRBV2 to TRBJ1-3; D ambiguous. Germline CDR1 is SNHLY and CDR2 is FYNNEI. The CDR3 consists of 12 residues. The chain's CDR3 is CASMASENTIYF. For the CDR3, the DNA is TGTGCCAGCATGGCATCTGAAAACACCATATATTTT.

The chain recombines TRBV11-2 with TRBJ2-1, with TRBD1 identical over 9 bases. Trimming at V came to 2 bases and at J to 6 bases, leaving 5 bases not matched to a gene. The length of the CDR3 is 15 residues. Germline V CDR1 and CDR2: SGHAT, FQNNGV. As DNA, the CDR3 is TGTGCCAGCAGCTTAACAGGGACAGGGTCCAATGAGCAGTTCTTC. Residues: CASSLTGTGSNEQFF.

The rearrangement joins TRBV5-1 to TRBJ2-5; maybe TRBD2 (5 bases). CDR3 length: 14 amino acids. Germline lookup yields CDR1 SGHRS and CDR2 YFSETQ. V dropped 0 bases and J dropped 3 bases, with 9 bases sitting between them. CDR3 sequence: CASSLAGKEETQYF. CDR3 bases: TGCGCCAGCAGCTTGGCGGGAAAGGAAGAGACCCAGTACTTC.

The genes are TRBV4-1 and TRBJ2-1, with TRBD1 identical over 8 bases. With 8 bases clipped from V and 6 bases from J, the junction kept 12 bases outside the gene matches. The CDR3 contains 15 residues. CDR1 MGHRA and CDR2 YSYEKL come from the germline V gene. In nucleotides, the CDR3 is TGCGCCAGCGGAAATAATGGGACAGGCCTCAATGAGCAGTTCTTC. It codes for CASGNNGTGLNEQFF.